This T cell receptor beta chain was sequenced in a study of blood T cell repertoires in COVID-19. Authors' methods: Quantification of nucleated cells was approximated via reference gene primer amplification. Measured with immunoSEQ multiplex PCR; TCRdb has only the in-frame clones, and not every one. The V and J calls and clone size are taken from that table; D and trimming were inferred from the DNA. Among about 110,000 clones listed, approximately 62% were seen once. V trimming: 2 bases; J trimming: 0 bases; junction bases outside the gene matches: 19. This CDR3 has 21 residues. Germline V gene sequence: CDR1 SGHVS, CDR2 FQNEAQ.

The rearrangement joins TRBV7-8 to TRBJ2-1; 7 bases are shared with TRBD1. The TCR sequence derives from a man older than 75 with acute or convalescent COVID-19. Sequenced input: peripheral blood. CDR3: CASSLQGSWDSSLSSYNEQFF. CDR3 nucleotide sequence: TGTGCCAGCAGCTTACAGGGCTCCTGGGACAGCTCCCTGAGCTCCTACAATGAGCAGTTCTTC.